These 10 T cell receptor beta chains were sequenced from one sample in a study of CD8+CD57+ T cells in acquired aplastic anemia. CD8+CD57+ cell expansion had been shown by flow cytometry in patients chosen for sequencing. It was genomic DNA that served as the template for profiling TCR beta VDJ and CDR3. TCRdb re-derived calls from the reads in MiXCR, one entry per CDR3 protein. The sample holds some 150,000 distinct CDR3 sequences, around half seen once. Sequenced material: sorted CD4+, CD8+, or CD8+CD57+ T cells (not recorded which) from PBMCs. These receptors were obtained from a human donor with aplastic anemia.

The chain carries TRBV2 and TRBJ2-5; D unclear. V was shortened by 5 bases and J by 0 bases, with 4 bases between the two germline ends. CDR1 is SNHLY, CDR2 FYNNEI, per germline. The CDR3 extends over 12 amino acids. The CDR3: CASSRDQETQYF. The CDR3 nucleotides read TGTGCCAGCAGTCGGGACCAAGAGACCCAGTACTTC.

This chain uses TRBV6-1 with TRBJ2-7; a weak D match, TRBD1 (6 bases). V gave up 4 bases and J gave up 4 bases, with 11 bases separating them. The CDR3 consists of 13 residues. The V gene's germline CDR1 is MNHNS and CDR2 SASEGT. CDR3 region: CASSGQGWYEQYF. The CDR3 DNA is TGTGCCAGCAGTGGGCAGGGGTGGTACGAGCAGTACTTC.

CDR3 residues: CSVEDQESQETQYF. Written as DNA, the CDR3 is TGCAGCGTTGAAGATCAAGAAAGCCAAGAGACCCAGTACTTC. The rearrangement links TRBV29-1 to TRBJ2-5; D unclear. V lost 0 bases, J lost 1 base, and 9 bases lay in between. The CDR3 is made up of 14 amino acids. In germline, CDR1 is SQVTM, CDR2 ANQGSEA.

Many counts were recorded for this clonotype. This rearrangement joins TRBV20-1 to TRBJ2-2; D might be TRBD1 or TRBD2, each matching 5 bases. This CDR3 comprises 12 residues. Germline CDR1 DFQATT, CDR2 SNEGSKA (reference sequence). Trimming took off 6 bases at V and 6 bases at J, with 11 bases between the two ends. This CDR3 reads CSASWGPGELFF. The CDR3 region has the DNA TGCAGTGCCTCGTGGGGACCCGGGGAGCTGTTTTTT.

This clonotype was counted a few times. The V and J genes are TRBV10-3 and TRBJ1-1, with D unclear. The CDR3 runs to 14 residues. Germline V gene lookup returns CDR1 ENHRY and CDR2 SYGVKD. Trimming pared 4 bases from V and 0 bases from J, leaving 9 bases between. CDR3 sequence reads: CAISGGSLNTEAFF. The CDR3 DNA is TGTGCCATCAGTGGCGGCAGCCTGAACACTGAAGCTTTCTTT.

Turning to this clonotype: One base away lies a much larger clone, so this may be a sequencing read error. The chain carries TRBV4-1 and TRBJ1-6; unclear D gene. There are 17 residues in the CDR3. Trimming removed 0 bases at V and 5 bases at J, with 14 bases between. Germline V gene data show CDR1 as MGHRA and CDR2 as YSYEKL. CDR3 DNA: TGCGCCAGCAGCCAAGATCCAGTGATTTTGAATAATTCACCCCTCCACTTT. Amino acid sequence: CASSQDPVILNNSPLHF.

V is TRBV15 and J is TRBJ1-2; D gene ambiguous. Germline V gene data show CDR1 as LNHNV and CDR2 as YYDKDF (reference sequence). Trimming removed 1 base at V and 0 bases at J, with 9 bases between. CDR3 length equals 15 residues. CDR3 protein: CATSRVRAANYGYTF. CDR3 bases: TGTGCCACCAGCAGAGTAAGGGCAGCTAACTATGGCTACACCTTC.

There are many counts of this clonotype. This chain uses TRBV24-1 with TRBJ1-5; no firm D call. V lost 7 bases and J lost 7, with 16 bases in between. The germline V gene encodes CDR1 KGHDR and CDR2 SFDVKD. The CDR3 extends over 14 amino acids. This CDR3 reads CATRAAGGEQPQHF. The CDR3 region has the DNA TGTGCCACCAGGGCTGCCGGCGGGGAACAGCCCCAGCATTTT.

The CDR3 coding sequence is TGTGCCAGCAGCGTAGCGACGCACACCGGGGAGCTGTTTTTT. Translating it yields CASSVATHTGELFF. The chain uses TRBV2 and TRBJ2-2, with D perhaps matching TRBD2 (5 bases). Per the germline V gene, CDR1 is SNHLY and CDR2 is FYNNEI. Between the trimmed V and J ends, which lost 6 bases and 3 bases, there was a span of 11 bases. The CDR3 sequence is 14 residues long.

This clonotype is classed as medium-sized. The genes are TRBV29-1 and TRBJ2-3; 8 nucleotides agree with TRBD1. V gave up 6 bases and J gave up 4 bases; unmatched junction bases: 9. Germline CDR1 is SQVTM and CDR2 is ANQGSEA. CDR3 length: 14 amino acids. The chain's CDR3 is CSVLGADRADTQYF. The CDR3 nucleotides are TGCAGCGTCCTCGGAGCGGACAGGGCAGATACGCAGTATTTT.